The rows below give T cell receptor beta chains drawn from one sample of a study of T cell responses to AZD1222 COVID-19 vaccine. Produced via immunoSEQ multiplex PCR; TCRdb's table is partial and in-frame only. The table shows about 120,000 clones, with roughly 86% occurring only once. The specimen comprised peripheral blood, sampled 28 days after the second AZD1222 dose. These receptors all stem from an adult who received the AZD1222 COVID-19 vaccine. CDR3s leave out the opening cysteine and the closing phenylalanine or tryptophan. Fields, in order: clone size, J gene, V gene, CDR3 length, CDR3 protein. Clone size is stated in some rows and not others, as once, few, many or a class when expanded.

-	TRBJ1-2	TRBV10-2	11	ASSPGQNYGYT
many	TRBJ1-5	TRBV27	11	ASSRGAYQPQH
-	TRBJ2-3	TRBV5-4	10	ASSLFADTQY
-	TRBJ1-1	TRBV29-1	12	SVDTDGANTEAF
-	TRBJ2-7	TRBV6-6	12	ASSYSSGAYEQY
-	TRBJ2-5	TRBV11-3	12	ASSLGRGAETQY
-	TRBJ2-3	TRBV11-3	14	ASSLGSITSTDTQY
-	TRBJ2-3	TRBV7-2	13	ASSPGLVSQDTQY
-	TRBJ1-5	TRBV19	13	ASSMGEVRNQPQH
-	TRBJ2-7	TRBV6-1	15	ASSVLKPSSPPNEQY
-	TRBJ1-2	TRBV19	10	ASSRQGYGYT
-	TRBJ1-4	TRBV19	12	ASMGGSSNEKLF
-	TRBJ1-6	TRBV7-8	12	ASSLVGQGTPLH
-	TRBJ2-3	TRBV4-3	13	ASSRTGASTDTQY
-	TRBJ2-7	TRBV27	12	ASRQLGGYYEQY
-	TRBJ2-3	TRBV28	12	ASSSQGGADTQY
-	TRBJ2-7	TRBV11-3	12	ASSPLGRAYEQY
-	TRBJ1-5	TRBV30	12	AWRALGGNQPQH
-	TRBJ2-7	TRBV30	10	AAWTGGREQY
-	TRBJ1-5	TRBV30	11	AWGWDINQPQH
-	TRBJ2-7	TRBV27	14	ASSLSRGTGDYEQY
-	TRBJ2-1	TRBV12-3/TRBV12-4	11	ASSLMGRNEQF
-	TRBJ1-2	TRBV20-1	9	SASDRNGYT
-	TRBJ2-7	TRBV5-6	10	ASSLTAGEQY
once	TRBJ1-6	TRBV27	12	ASSPTWGNSPLH
-	TRBJ1-4	TRBV6-2/TRBV6-3	13	ASSQLTGSDEKLF
few	TRBJ1-1	TRBV11-2	16	ASSLDRVVGGFNTEAF
-	TRBJ1-2	TRBV19	9	ASSLLGGYT
-	TRBJ2-7	TRBV6-1	11	ASSEDVPYEQY
-	TRBJ2-3	TRBV11-2	13	ASSPGLYGTDTQY
few	TRBJ2-7	TRBV2	11	ASSDRGRYEQY
-	TRBJ1-1	TRBV2	12	ASSKGQGATEAF
-	TRBJ1-1	TRBV11-2	13	ASSTQGTGNTEAF
-	TRBJ1-4	TRBV9	13	ASSPWDRRNEKLF
-	TRBJ1-3	TRBV29-1	12	SALTGGSGNTIY
-	TRBJ2-7	TRBV2	12	ASCGQGVSYEQY
-	TRBJ1-3	TRBV10-3	14	AISERGTDSGNTIY
-	TRBJ2-7	TRBV12-3/TRBV12-4	9	ASSFHNEQY
once	TRBJ1-2	TRBV14	13	ASSQDLQAAGGYT
few	TRBJ1-2	TRBV6-5	13	ASRAADGGAKGYT
-	TRBJ1-5	TRBV5-1	12	ASSLDGNNQPQH
-	TRBJ2-5	TRBV7-9	12	ASSPGRNQETQY
once	TRBJ1-2	TRBV11-2	13	ASSLDMGQNYGYT
-	TRBJ2-7	TRBV5-5	10	ASSLQGWEQY
-	TRBJ1-2	TRBV29-1	11	SVRGQGSYGYT
-	TRBJ1-6	TRBV7-9	14	ASSLFRGVANSPLH
once	TRBJ1-1	TRBV7-9	13	ASSLARGVATEAF
-	TRBJ2-1	TRBV3-1/TRBV3-2	13	ASSSRGGGDNEQF
-	TRBJ2-3	TRBV5-8	10	ASSSSTDTQY
-	TRBJ2-7	TRBV7-2	12	ASSRGQGPYEQY
-	TRBJ2-5	TRBV4-3	14	ASSQTPSGGGETQY
-	TRBJ2-3	TRBV29-1	11	SGGQGGTDTQY
-	TRBJ2-1	TRBV6-5	12	ASRLAGGDNEQF
-	TRBJ2-7	TRBV6-5	11	ASSRQYSYEQY